This record concerns one T cell receptor delta chain sequence. As yet, its antigen is unknown. The sample comes from a study of Vδ1+ human thymocytes. Study observations and caveats: Thymic TRG and TRD repertoires appeared highly polyclonal.

RNA was extracted from the cells and then reverse transcribed. The CDR3 regions were amplified by multiplex PCR from V-gene primers to a constant-region primer. TCRdb called clones anew from the multiplex PCR reads with CATT. The sample lists about 55,000 delta-chain clones; roughly 15% were seen once. Unmatched junction bases numbered 10, after V lost 6 bases and J lost 0 bases. This CDR3 is 17 amino acids long. CDR1 and CDR2 from the germline V gene are TSWWSYY and QGS. The sequencing input was Vdelta1+ gamma-delta thymocytes from the thymus. Specified subset: FACS-sorted CD3+ TCRalphabeta- TCRVdelta1+ TCRVdelta2- thymocytes. The chain employs TRDV1 and TRDJ1; 10 bases fit TRDD3. The receptor's source is a boy under three years old who had congenital heart surgery. As DNA, the CDR3 is TGTGCTCTTGGTCCACTCTGGGGGATAGGGTACACCGATAAACTCATCTTT. It is translated as CALGPLWGIGYTDKLIF.